This note documents a single T cell receptor (beta chain) sequence. The data stem from a study of blood T cell repertoires in COVID-19. Germline CDR1 LNHNV, CDR2 YYDKDF (reference sequence). Trimming shortened V by 6 bases and J by 4 bases, and 18 bases separated the two germline ends. This CDR3 region has 15 residues. The table came from immunoSEQ multiplex PCR; TCRdb's copy has only in-frame clones and leaves some out. The data contain roughly 400,000 clones, 88% of them singletons. Sequencing used PBMCs or T cells enriched from blood (not recorded which). The V call is TRBV15, the J call TRBJ1-2, with D perhaps TRBD1 (6 bases). The origin of this receptor is a woman aged 18 to 35 who had been exposed to COVID-19. This CDR3 reads CATSERGGASYGYTF. For the CDR3, the DNA is TGTGCCACCAGTGAAAGGGGGGGTGCTTCCTATGGCTACACCTTC.